The rows below give T cell receptor beta chains drawn from one sample of a study of T cell responses to AZD1222 COVID-19 vaccine. Here immunoSEQ multiplex PCR was the method, and the copy in TCRdb shows in-frame clones only, minus some. This table holds some 200,000 clones, approximately 90% found once. The material was peripheral blood, obtained 28 days after the second AZD1222 dose. These receptors came from an adult who received the AZD1222 COVID-19 vaccine. CDR3s include the opening cysteine and the closing phenylalanine or tryptophan. The D gene is left open where the match is weak. Rows may omit the clone size; those that give it use once, few, many or a size class.

>TRBJ1-1|TRBV10-3|TRBD1|once
CAITGQGPHGTEAFF
TGTGCCATCACCGGACAGGGCCCTCACGGCACTGAAGCTTTCTTT
>TRBJ2-2|TRBV11-3|.|.
CASSYGGLSTGELFF
TGTGCCAGCAGCTACGGGGGCCTCTCCACCGGGGAGCTGTTTTTT
>TRBJ2-7|TRBV19|TRBD2|.
CASSGIGLAGPNLGGWQYF
TGTGCCAGTAGTGGAATCGGACTAGCGGGCCCGAACCTTGGTGGCTGGCAGTACTTC
>TRBJ2-1|TRBV24-1|.|once
CATSDRGAPPPYNEQFF
TGTGCCACCAGTGATCGCGGGGCCCCACCACCCTACAATGAGCAGTTCTTC
>TRBJ1-2|TRBV28|.|.
CASDSVMWGRTDGYTF
TGTGCCAGCGACTCGGTTATGTGGGGAAGGACTGATGGCTACACCTTC
>TRBJ1-2|TRBV7-2|.|.
CASSLGDGGYTF
TGTGCCAGCAGCCTCGGGGACGGAGGCTACACCTTC
>TRBJ1-1|TRBV28|.|.
CASISGNTEAFF
TGTGCCAGCATTTCGGGGAACACTGAAGCTTTCTTT
>TRBJ2-3|TRBV9|TRBD2|.
CASSVGGRADTQYF
TGTGCCAGCAGCGTCGGCGGGAGGGCAGATACGCAGTATTTT
>TRBJ1-3|TRBV9|.|.
CASSYGPRGNTIYF
TGTGCCAGCAGCTACGGGCCTAGGGGAAACACCATATATTTT
>TRBJ1-3|TRBV5-4|.|.
CAMEGRAGNTIYF
TGTGCCATGGAGGGGAGAGCGGGAAACACCATATATTTT
>TRBJ2-1|TRBV7-3|TRBD2|.
CASRSLAGELNEQFF
TGTGCCAGCAGGTCACTAGCGGGAGAACTCAATGAGCAGTTCTTC
>TRBJ2-7|TRBV30|TRBD2|.
CAWSVGGGSYEQYF
TGTGCCTGGAGTGTGGGGGGGGGATCCTACGAGCAGTACTTC
>TRBJ2-1|TRBV11-3|.|.
CASSRGGNEQFF
TGTGCCAGCAGCCGAGGGGGAAATGAGCAGTTCTTC
>TRBJ1-4|TRBV5-1|.|.
CASSSGGTSGEKLFF
TGCGCCAGCAGCTCAGGAGGAACGAGCGGTGAAAAACTGTTTTTT
>TRBJ2-1|TRBV6-2/TRBV6-3|TRBD2|.
CASSVEPRGDEQFF
TGTGCCAGCAGCGTTGAACCACGGGGGGATGAGCAGTTCTTC
>TRBJ2-3|TRBV4-3|.|.
CASSQDLGGGRGDTQYF
TGCGCCAGCAGCCAAGATCTCGGGGGAGGAAGGGGAGATACGCAGTATTTT
>TRBJ2-2|TRBV21-1|.|.
CASSKCGQGRVSGELFF
TGTGCCAGCAGCAAGTGCGGACAGGGGCGGGTATCCGGGGAGCTGTTTTTT
>TRBJ2-5|TRBV5-1|TRBD2|.
CASSLVTSGRARGETQYF
TGCGCCAGCAGCTTGGTGACTAGCGGGAGGGCGAGAGGGGAGACCCAGTACTTC
>TRBJ2-7|TRBV9|TRBD2|.
CAGGSGSYEQYF
TGTGCCGGCGGAAGCGGGAGTTACGAGCAGTACTTC
>TRBJ1-5|TRBV28|TRBD1|once
CASTNRGASNQPQHF
TGTGCCAGCACCAACAGGGGAGCTAGCAATCAGCCCCAGCATTTT
>TRBJ2-2|TRBV27|.|few
CASSLSQVGGGLITGELFF
TGTGCCAGCAGTTTATCCCAGGTGGGAGGGGGCCTCATCACCGGGGAGCTGTTTTTT
>TRBJ1-2|TRBV19|.|.
CASNTGPGYTF
TGTGCCAGTAACACAGGGCCTGGCTACACCTTC
>TRBJ2-1|TRBV5-4|.|.
CASRSERVYNEQFF
TGTGCCAGCAGATCAGAGCGGGTATACAATGAGCAGTTCTTC
>TRBJ2-2|TRBV19|TRBD1|once
CASSIEGPGQAVLWTGELFF
TGTGCCAGTAGTATAGAGGGCCCGGGACAGGCGGTTTTGTGGACCGGGGAGCTGTTTTTT
>TRBJ2-2|TRBV28|.|few
CASSLHPTELFF
TGTGCCAGCAGTTTACATCCGACGGAGCTGTTTTTT
>TRBJ1-5|TRBV28|.|.
CASSPLAAGATPQHF
TGTGCCAGCAGCCCATTGGCGGCAGGGGCCACGCCCCAGCATTTT
>TRBJ2-7|TRBV6-6|TRBD2|.
CASSYFGLAGDYEQYF
TGTGCCAGCAGTTACTTTGGACTAGCGGGAGATTACGAGCAGTACTTC
>TRBJ2-1|TRBV7-2|.|.
CASSLVAKGEQFF
TGTGCCAGCAGCTTAGTAGCGAAGGGTGAGCAGTTCTTC
>TRBJ1-3|TRBV7-3|.|.
CASSLAGQNSGNTIYF
TGTGCCAGCAGCTTAGCAGGGCAAAACTCTGGAAACACCATATATTTT
>TRBJ1-1|TRBV28|TRBD1|.
CASSSAGTGLTEAFF
TGTGCCAGCAGTTCCGCCGGGACAGGGCTGACTGAAGCTTTCTTT
>TRBJ2-3|TRBV4-1|.|.
CASSRAGVGGPTDTQYF
TGCGCCAGCAGCCGAGCAGGGGTGGGAGGTCCCACAGATACGCAGTATTTT
>TRBJ2-5|TRBV18|.|.
CASSPQGQGLQETQYF
TGTGCCAGCTCACCACAAGGGCAGGGCCTCCAAGAGACCCAGTACTTC
>TRBJ2-1|TRBV5-1|.|.
CASSLGTSSNEQFF
TGCGCCAGCAGCCTGGGTACTAGCTCCAATGAGCAGTTCTTC
>TRBJ1-1|TRBV7-9|.|.
CASSPWVEGTEAFF
TGTGCCAGCAGCCCCTGGGTCGAAGGGACTGAAGCTTTCTTT
>TRBJ2-7|TRBV27|TRBD1|.
CASSPGGSTSYEQYF
TGTGCCAGCAGTCCAGGGGGTAGCACTTCCTACGAGCAGTACTTC
>TRBJ2-7|TRBV3-1/TRBV3-2|.|.
CASSPEGVRQYF
TGTGCCAGCAGCCCGGAGGGGGTAAGGCAGTACTTC
>TRBJ1-6|TRBV21-1|.|.
CASSKALAGGSYNSPLHF
TGTGCCAGCAGCAAAGCGCTCGCGGGGGGTTCCTATAATTCACCCCTCCACTTT
>TRBJ2-2|TRBV18|TRBD1|.
CASSPLPTGQSGELFF
TGTGCCAGCTCACCACTCCCGACGGGACAGTCCGGGGAGCTGTTTTTT
>TRBJ2-7|TRBV9|.|.
CASSVEGYEQYF
TGTGCCAGCAGCGTAGAGGGCTACGAGCAGTACTTC
>TRBJ2-2|TRBV28|TRBD2|.
CASSSGGNTGELFF
TGTGCCAGCAGTAGCGGGGGGAACACCGGGGAGCTGTTTTTT
>TRBJ2-7|TRBV4-2|.|.
CASSLKGLHEQYF
TGTGCCAGCAGCCTAAAAGGCCTCCACGAGCAGTACTTC
>TRBJ1-2|TRBV25-1|.|.
CASSTSYGYTF
TGTGCCAGCAGCACCTCCTATGGCTACACCTTC
>TRBJ2-7|TRBV6-5|.|.
CASSYSGTLYEQYF
TGTGCCAGCAGTTACTCGGGGACCCTCTACGAGCAGTACTTC
>TRBJ1-3|TRBV6-5|.|.
CAAGGVVSGNTIYF
TGTGCCGCCGGCGGGGTCGTCTCTGGAAACACCATATATTTT
>TRBJ2-1|TRBV30|.|.
CAWSVMYNEQFF
TGTGCCTGGAGTGTAATGTACAATGAGCAGTTCTTC
>TRBJ2-1|TRBV5-4|TRBD2|.
CASSPRGEGSYNEQFF
TGTGCCAGCAGCCCCCGAGGGGAGGGGTCCTACAATGAGCAGTTCTTC
>TRBJ2-7|TRBV19|TRBD2|few
CASSIYGTSGTLTYEQYF
TGTGCCAGTAGTATCTATGGGACTAGCGGGACGCTTACCTACGAGCAGTACTTC
>TRBJ2-1|TRBV4-3|TRBD1|.
CASSPSRQGSNEQFF
TGCGCCAGCAGCCCATCCAGACAGGGGAGCAATGAGCAGTTCTTC
>TRBJ2-3|TRBV24-1|.|.
CATSDLGGPSSTDTQYF
TGTGCCACCAGTGATTTAGGAGGGCCATCTAGCACAGATACGCAGTATTTT
>TRBJ1-5|TRBV4-3|TRBD1|.
CASSPTGLNQPQHF
TGCGCCAGCAGCCCGACAGGGCTCAATCAGCCCCAGCATTTT
>TRBJ2-7|TRBV27|TRBD1|.
CASSLAGTGGRYEQYF
TGTGCCAGCAGCCTTGCTGGGACAGGGGGTAGGTACGAGCAGTACTTC
>TRBJ2-7|TRBV4-3|.|.
CASSRSQGTAGVYEQYF
TGCGCCAGCAGCCGGTCTCAGGGGACTGCGGGAGTCTACGAGCAGTACTTC
>TRBJ2-1|TRBV18|TRBD2|.
CASSPRTSGGDSYNEQFF
TGTGCCAGCTCACCGCGAACTAGCGGGGGGGATAGTTACAATGAGCAGTTCTTC